Sequencing of this T cell receptor (beta chain) was carried out in a study of T cells in Graves' hyperthyroidism and ophthalmopathy. This CDR3 has 15 residues. Trimming removed 5 bases from V and 3 bases from J; junction bases left unmatched: 9. Germline loops: CDR1 PRHDT, CDR2 FYEKMQ (reference sequence). This clonotype has only a few counts. It was RNA transcripts that yielded the amplified TCR beta CDR3 regions. The study used the HTBI primer set for a first-round RT-PCR of the TCR CDR3. Using its own MiXCR run on the multiplex PCR reads, TCRdb lists one record per CDR3 protein. The table includes about 420,000 distinct CDR3 sequences, roughly 13% detected once.

This rearrangement joins TRBV13 to TRBJ2-5, with TRBD1 matching 7 bases. This sequence originates from a young woman with Graves' hyperthyroidism. Sequenced material: blood. The CDR3 spells CASSRGSGTEETQYF. As DNA, the CDR3 is TGTGCCAGCAGCAGGGGATCCGGGACAGAAGAGACCCAGTACTTC.